This T cell receptor beta chain appears in the sequencing data of a study of blood T cell repertoires in COVID-19. Study context: Donors in the United States, Italy and Spain gave samples during acute or convalescent COVID-19.

The method was immunoSEQ multiplex PCR; TCRdb's version includes in-frame clones alone and lacks a portion of them. Of 200,000 to 250,000 clones in the sample, approximately 80% are singletons; the top ten hold less than 2%. Recovery among Cohort 3 donors was established by two negative PCRs, clearance, or symptom resolution. This CDR3 has 15 amino acids. Germline V gives CDR1 MNHEY, CDR2 SVGEGT. Trimming took 4 bases from V and 2 from J, leaving 12 bases between them. The genes are TRBV6-2 or TRBV6-3 and TRBJ1-5; a weak D match, TRBD1 (6 bases). This clonotype was obtained from a man in his 60s who had recovered from COVID-19. The sequenced sample was PBMCs or T cells enriched from blood (not recorded which). CDR3 coding DNA: TGTGCCAGCAGTTCGGAACAGGGAGGCAATCAGCCCCAGCATTTT. Translation: CASSSEQGGNQPQHF.